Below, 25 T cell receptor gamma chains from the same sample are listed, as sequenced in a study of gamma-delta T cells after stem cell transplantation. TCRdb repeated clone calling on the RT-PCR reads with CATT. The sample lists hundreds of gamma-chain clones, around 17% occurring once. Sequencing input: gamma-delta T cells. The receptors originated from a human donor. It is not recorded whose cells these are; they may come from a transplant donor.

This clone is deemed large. This chain's CDR3 is CALWEVLGKKIKVF. CDR3 DNA sequence: TGTGCCTTGTGGGAGGTGTTGGGCAAAAAAATCAAGGTATTT. The genes are TRGV9 and TRGJP. TCRdb does not report a J gene; here it was assigned by matching the DNA to germline references. V dropped 0 bases and J dropped 10; count of bases not matched to a gene: 0. The CDR3 length is 14 residues. CDR1 is GITISATS, CDR2 ISYDGTV, per germline (reference sequence).

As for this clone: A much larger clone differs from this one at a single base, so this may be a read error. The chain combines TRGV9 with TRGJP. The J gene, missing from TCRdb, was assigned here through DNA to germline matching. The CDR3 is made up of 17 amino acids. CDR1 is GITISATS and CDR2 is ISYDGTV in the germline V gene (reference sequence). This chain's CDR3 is CALWKVLGELGKKIKVF. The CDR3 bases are TGTGCCTTGTGGAAGGTGCTGGGGGAGTTGGGCAAAAAAATCAAGGTATTT.

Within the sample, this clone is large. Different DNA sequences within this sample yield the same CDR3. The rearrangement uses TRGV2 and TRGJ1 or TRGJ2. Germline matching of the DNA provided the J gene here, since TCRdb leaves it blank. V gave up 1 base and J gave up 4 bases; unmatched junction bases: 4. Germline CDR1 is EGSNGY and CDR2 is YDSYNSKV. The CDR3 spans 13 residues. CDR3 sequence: CATWDGHYYKKLF. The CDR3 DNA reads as TGTGCCACCTGGGACGGCCACTATTATAAGAAACTCTTT.

The CDR3 bases are TGTGCCACCTGGGACAGGCAAGGATATAAGAAACTCTTT. Translating gives CATWDRQGYKKLF. This chain connects TRGV3 to TRGJ1 or TRGJ2. Here the J gene was assigned by germline matching of the DNA, as TCRdb has none. Germline V gives CDR1 VTNTFY, CDR2 YDVSTARD (reference sequence). CDR3 length: 13 residues. After removal of 0 bases from V and 7 bases from J, the junction contained 6 bases not matched to a gene.

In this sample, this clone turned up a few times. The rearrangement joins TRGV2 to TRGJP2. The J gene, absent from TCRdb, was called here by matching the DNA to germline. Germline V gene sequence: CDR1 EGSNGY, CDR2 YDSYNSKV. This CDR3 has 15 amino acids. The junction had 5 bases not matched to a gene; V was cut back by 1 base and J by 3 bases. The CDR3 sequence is CATWDGQGSDWIKTF. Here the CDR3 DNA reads TGTGCCACCTGGGACGGACAGGGTAGTGATTGGATCAAGACGTTT.

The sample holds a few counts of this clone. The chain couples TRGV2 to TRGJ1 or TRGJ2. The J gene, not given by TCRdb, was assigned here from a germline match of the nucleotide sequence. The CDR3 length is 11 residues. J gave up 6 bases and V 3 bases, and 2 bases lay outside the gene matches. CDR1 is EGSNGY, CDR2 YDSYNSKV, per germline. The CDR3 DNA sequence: TGTGCCACCTGGGACCGTTATAAGAAACTCTTT. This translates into CATWDRYKKLF.

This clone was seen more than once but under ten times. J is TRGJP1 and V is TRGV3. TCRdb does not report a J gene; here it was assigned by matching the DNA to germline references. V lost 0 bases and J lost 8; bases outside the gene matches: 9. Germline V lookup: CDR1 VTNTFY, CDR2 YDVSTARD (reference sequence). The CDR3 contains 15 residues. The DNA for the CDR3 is TGTGCCACCTGGGACAGGCCTGGCCGGGGTTGGTTCAAGATATTT. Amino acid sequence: CATWDRPGRGWFKIF.

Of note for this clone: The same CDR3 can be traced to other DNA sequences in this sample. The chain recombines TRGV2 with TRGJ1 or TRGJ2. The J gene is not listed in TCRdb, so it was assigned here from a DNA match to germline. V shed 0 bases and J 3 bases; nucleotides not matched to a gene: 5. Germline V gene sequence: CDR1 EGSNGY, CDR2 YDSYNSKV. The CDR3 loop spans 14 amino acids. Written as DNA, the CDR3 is TGTGCCACCTGGGACGGGCCGTCTTATTATAAGAAACTCTTT. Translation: CATWDGPSYYKKLF.

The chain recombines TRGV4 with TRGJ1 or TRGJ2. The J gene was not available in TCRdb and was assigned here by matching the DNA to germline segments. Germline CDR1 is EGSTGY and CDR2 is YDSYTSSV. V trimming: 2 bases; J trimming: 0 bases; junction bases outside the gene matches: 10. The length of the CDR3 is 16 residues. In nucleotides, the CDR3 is TGTGCCACCTGGGATGAGGATATGTGGAATTATTATAAGAAACTCTTT. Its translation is CATWDEDMWNYYKKLF.

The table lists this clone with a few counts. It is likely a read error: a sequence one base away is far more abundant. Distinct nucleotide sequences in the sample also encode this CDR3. The CDR3 region has the DNA TGTGCCACCTGGGACAGGCTCTATTATAAAAAACTCTTT. It yields the protein CATWDRLYYKKLF. The J gene was not called, though the V gene is TRGV3. CDR1 and CDR2 (germline): VTNTFY, YDVSTARD (reference sequence). There are 13 residues in the CDR3.

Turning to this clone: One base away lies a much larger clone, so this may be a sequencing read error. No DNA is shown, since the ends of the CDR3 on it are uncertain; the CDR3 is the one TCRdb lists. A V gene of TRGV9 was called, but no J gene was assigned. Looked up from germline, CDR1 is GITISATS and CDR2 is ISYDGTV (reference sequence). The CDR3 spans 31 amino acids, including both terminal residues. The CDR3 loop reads CALWVTIIIRNSLAVEQHLLSQVSIGRIQHF.

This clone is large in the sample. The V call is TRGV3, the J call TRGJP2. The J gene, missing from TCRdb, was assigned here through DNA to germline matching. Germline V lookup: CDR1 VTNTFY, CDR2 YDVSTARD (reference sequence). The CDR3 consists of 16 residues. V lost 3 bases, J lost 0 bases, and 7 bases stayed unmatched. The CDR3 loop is CATWDRSYSSDWIKTF. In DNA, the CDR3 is TGTGCCACCTGGGACCGATCATATAGTAGTGATTGGATCAAGACGTTT.

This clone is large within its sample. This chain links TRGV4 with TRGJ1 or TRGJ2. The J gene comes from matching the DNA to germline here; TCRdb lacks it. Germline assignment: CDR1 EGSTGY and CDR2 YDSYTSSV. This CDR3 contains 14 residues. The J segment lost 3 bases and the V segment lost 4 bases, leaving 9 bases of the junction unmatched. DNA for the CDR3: TGTGCCACCTGGGACCCAATTTCTTATTATAAGAAACTCTTT. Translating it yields CATWDPISYYKKLF.

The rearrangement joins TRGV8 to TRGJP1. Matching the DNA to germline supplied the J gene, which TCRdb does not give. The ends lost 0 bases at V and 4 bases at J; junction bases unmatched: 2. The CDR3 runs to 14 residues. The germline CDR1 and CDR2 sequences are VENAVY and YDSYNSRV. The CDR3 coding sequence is TGTGCCACCTGGGATAGGGGCACTGGTTGGTTCAAGATATTT. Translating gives CATWDRGTGWFKIF.

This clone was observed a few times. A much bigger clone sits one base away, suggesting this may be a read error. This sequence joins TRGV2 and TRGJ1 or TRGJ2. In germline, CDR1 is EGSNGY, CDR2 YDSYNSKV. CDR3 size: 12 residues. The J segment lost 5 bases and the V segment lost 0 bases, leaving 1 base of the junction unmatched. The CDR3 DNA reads TGTGCCACCTGGGACGGGGATTATAAGAAACTCTTT. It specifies CATWDGDYKKLF.

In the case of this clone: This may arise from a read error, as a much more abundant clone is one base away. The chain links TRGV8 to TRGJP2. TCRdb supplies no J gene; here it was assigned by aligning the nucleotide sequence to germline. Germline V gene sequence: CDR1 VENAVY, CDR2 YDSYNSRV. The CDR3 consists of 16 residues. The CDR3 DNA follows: TGTACCACCTGGGATAGGCCGAGGTTTAGTGATTGGATCAAGACGTTT. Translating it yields CTTWDRPRFSDWIKTF.

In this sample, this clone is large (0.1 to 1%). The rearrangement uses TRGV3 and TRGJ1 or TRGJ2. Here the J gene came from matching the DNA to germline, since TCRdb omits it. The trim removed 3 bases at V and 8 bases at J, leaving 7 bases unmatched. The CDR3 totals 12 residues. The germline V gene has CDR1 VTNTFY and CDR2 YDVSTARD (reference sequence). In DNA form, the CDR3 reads TGTGCCACCTGGGACTACGGGGATAAGAAACTCTTT. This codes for CATWDYGDKKLF.

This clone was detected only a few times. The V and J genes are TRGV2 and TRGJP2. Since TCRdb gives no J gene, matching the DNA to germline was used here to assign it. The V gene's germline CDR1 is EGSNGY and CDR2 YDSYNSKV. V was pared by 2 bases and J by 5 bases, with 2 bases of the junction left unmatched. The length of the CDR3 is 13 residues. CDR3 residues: CATWDESDWIKTF. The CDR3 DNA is TGTGCCACCTGGGACGAGAGTGATTGGATCAAGACGTTT.

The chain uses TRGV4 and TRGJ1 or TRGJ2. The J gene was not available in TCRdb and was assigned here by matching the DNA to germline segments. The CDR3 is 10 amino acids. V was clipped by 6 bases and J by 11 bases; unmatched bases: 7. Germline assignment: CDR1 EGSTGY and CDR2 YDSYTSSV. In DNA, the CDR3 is TGTGCCACCTGGCCCTTCGAGAAACTCTTT. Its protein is CATWPFEKLF.

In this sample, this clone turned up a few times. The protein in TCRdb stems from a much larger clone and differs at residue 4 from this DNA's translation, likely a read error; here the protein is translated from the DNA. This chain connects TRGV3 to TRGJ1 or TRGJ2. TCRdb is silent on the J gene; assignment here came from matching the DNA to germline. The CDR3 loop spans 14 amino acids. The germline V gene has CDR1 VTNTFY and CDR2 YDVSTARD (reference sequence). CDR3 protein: CATRDRFRGYKKLF. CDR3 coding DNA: TGTGCCACCCGGGACAGGTTTCGGGGTTATAAGAAACTCTTT.

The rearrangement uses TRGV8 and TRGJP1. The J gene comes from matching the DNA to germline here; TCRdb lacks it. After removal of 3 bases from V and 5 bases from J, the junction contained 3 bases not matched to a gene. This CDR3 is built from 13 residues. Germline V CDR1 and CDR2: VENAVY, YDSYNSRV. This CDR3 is CATWDLTGWFKIF. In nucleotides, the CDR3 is TGTGCCACCTGGGATTTGACTGGTTGGTTCAAGATATTT.

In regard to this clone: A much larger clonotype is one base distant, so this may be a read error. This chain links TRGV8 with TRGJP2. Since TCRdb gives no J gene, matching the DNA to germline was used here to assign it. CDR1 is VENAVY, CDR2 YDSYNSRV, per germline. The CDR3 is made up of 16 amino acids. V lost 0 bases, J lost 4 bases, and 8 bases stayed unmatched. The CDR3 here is CATWDRPRSSDWIKTF. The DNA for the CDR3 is TGTGCCACCTGGGATAGGCCGAGGTCTAGTGATTGGATCAAGACGTTT.

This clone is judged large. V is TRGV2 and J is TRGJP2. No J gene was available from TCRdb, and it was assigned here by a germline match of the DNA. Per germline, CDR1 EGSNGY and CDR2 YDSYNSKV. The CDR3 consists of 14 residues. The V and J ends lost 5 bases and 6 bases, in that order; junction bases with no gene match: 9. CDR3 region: CATWVQDGDWIKTF. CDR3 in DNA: TGTGCCACCTGGGTTCAGGACGGTGATTGGATCAAGACGTTT.

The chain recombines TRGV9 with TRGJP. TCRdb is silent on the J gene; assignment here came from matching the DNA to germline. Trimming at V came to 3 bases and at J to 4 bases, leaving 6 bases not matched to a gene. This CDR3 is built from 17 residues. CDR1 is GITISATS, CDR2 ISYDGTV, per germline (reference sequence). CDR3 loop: CALWEIPQELGKKIKVF. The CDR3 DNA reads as TGTGCCTTGTGGGAGATACCCCAAGAGTTGGGCAAAAAAATCAAGGTATTT.

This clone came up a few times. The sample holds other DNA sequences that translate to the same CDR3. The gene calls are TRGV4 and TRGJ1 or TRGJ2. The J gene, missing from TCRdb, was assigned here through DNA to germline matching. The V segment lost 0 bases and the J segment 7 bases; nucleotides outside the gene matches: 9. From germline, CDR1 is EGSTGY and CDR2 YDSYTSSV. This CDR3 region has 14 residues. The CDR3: CATWDGPAGYKKLF. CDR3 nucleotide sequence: TGTGCCACCTGGGATGGGCCGGCCGGGTATAAGAAACTCTTT.